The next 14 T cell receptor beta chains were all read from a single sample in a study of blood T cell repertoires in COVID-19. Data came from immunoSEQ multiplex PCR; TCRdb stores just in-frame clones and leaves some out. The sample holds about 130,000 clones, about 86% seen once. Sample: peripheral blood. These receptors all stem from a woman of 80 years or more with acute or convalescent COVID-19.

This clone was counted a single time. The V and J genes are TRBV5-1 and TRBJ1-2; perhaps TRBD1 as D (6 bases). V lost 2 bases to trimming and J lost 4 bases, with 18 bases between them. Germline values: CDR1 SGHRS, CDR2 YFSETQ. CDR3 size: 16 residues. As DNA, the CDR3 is TGCGCCAGCAGCTTTCGCCCGGACAGTGGGGGCTATGGCTACACCTTC. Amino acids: CASSFRPDSGGYGYTF.

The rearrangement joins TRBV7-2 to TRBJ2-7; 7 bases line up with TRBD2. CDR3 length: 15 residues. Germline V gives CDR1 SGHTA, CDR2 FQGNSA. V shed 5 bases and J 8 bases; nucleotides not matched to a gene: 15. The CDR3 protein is CASSLRGVQLSKQYF. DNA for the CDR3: TGTGCCAGCAGCCTTCGGGGGGTGCAGCTATCTAAGCAGTACTTC. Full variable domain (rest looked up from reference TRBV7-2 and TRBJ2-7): GAGVSQSPSNKVTEKGKDVELRCDPISGHTALYWYRQSLGQGLEFLIYFQGNSAPDKSGLPSDRFSAERTGGSVSTLTIQRTQQEDSAVYLCASSLRGVQLSKQYFGPGTRLTVT.

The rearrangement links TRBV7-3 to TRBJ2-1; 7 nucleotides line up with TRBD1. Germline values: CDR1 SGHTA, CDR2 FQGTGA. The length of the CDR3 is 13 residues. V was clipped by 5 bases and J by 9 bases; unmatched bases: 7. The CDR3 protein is CASSLTDRAEQFF. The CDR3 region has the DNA TGTGCCAGCAGCCTGACTGACAGGGCTGAGCAGTTCTTC.

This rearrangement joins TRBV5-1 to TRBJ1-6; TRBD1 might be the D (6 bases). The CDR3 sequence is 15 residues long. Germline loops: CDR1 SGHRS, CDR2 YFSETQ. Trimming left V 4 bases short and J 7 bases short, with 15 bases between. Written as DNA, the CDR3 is TGCGCCAGCAGCCCCACAGGGTTTTTCAATTCACCCCTCCACTTT. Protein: CASSPTGFFNSPLHF.

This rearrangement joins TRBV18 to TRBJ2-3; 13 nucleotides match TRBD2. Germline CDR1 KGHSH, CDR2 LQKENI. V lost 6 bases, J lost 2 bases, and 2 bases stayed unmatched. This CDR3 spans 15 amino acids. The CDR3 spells CASSGLAGDTDTQYF. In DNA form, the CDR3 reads TGTGCCAGCTCCGGACTAGCGGGGGACACAGATACGCAGTATTTT.

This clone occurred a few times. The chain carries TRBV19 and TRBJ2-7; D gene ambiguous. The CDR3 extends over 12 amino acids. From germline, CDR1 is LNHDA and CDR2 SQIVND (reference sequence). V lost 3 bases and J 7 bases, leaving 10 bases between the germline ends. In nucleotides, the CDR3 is TGTGCCAGTAGTATCCCCAAAATGGAGCAGTACTTC. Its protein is CASSIPKMEQYF.

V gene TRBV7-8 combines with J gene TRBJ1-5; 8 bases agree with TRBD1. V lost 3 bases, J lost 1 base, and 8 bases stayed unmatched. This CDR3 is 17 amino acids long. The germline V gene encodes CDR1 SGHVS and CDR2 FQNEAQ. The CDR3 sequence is CASSFGVQGASNQPQHF. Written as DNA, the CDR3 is TGTGCCAGCAGCTTTGGGGTTCAGGGGGCGAGCAATCAGCCCCAGCATTTT.

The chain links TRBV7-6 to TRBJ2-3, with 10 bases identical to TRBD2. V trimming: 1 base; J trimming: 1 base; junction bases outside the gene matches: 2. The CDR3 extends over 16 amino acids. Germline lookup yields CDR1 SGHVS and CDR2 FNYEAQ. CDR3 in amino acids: CASSLGSGGRTDTQYF. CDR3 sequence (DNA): TGTGCCAGCAGCTTAGGTAGCGGGGGGCGCACAGATACGCAGTATTTT.

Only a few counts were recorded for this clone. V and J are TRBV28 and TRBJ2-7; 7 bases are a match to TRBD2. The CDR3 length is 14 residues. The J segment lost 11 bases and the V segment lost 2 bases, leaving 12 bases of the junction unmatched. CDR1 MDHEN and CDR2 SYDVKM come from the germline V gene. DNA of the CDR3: TGTGCCAGCAGTTTACTCGGACGGCACCGGGAGGAGTACTTC. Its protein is CASSLLGRHREEYF.

This CDR3 reads CASSNAGGEKLFF. The CDR3 DNA follows: TGTGCCAGCAGCAATGCAGGAGGCGAAAAACTGTTTTTT. V and J are TRBV27 and TRBJ1-4; D is undetermined. Looked up from germline, CDR1 is MNHEY and CDR2 is SMNVEV (reference sequence). This CDR3 has 13 residues. V was pared by 6 bases and J by 8 bases, with 13 bases between.

The CDR3 DNA reads as TGTGCCAGCAGCGTAGCCGGGAATGAGCAGTTCTTC. It encodes CASSVAGNEQFF. The J gene is TRBJ2-1, the V gene TRBV9, with unresolved D. Germline V CDR1 and CDR2: SGDLS, YYNGEE. Trimming took 0 bases from V and 7 from J, leaving 5 bases between them. The CDR3 contains 12 residues.

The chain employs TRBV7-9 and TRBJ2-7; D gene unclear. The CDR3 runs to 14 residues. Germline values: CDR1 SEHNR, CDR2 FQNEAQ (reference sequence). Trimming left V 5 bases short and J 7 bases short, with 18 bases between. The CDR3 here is CASSRNPGSPEQYF. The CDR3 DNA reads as TGTGCCAGCAGCCGCAACCCGGGTTCGCCTGAGCAGTACTTC.

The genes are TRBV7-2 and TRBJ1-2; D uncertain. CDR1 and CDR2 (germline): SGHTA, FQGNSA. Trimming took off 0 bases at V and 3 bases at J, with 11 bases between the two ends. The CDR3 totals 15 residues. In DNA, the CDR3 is TGTGCCAGCAGCTTAGCGCGGGAGGATTACTATGGCTACACCTTC. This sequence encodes CASSLAREDYYGYTF.

CDR3 bases: TGTGCCAGCAGCTTATTGACAGGGGGGGCAAGAAACACCATATATTTT. Encoded protein: CASSLLTGGARNTIYF. J is TRBJ1-3 and V is TRBV7-2; 9 nucleotides align to TRBD1. CDR1 SGHTA and CDR2 FQGNSA come from the germline V gene. V was pared by 2 bases and J by 5 bases, with 7 bases of the junction left unmatched. This CDR3 is built from 16 residues. The entire variable domain, with the rest obtained from reference TRBV7-2 and TRBJ1-3, is as follows: GAGVSQSPSNKVTEKGKDVELRCDPISGHTALYWYRQSLGQGLEFLIYFQGNSAPDKSGLPSDRFSAERTGGSVSTLTIQRTQQEDSAVYLCASSLLTGGARNTIYFGEGSWLTVV.